The clone carrying this TCR beta chain is medium-sized. The same CDR3 also results from other DNA sequences found in this sample. The sample belongs to a study of blood T cell repertoires in COVID-19. Background on the study: From the United States, Italy and Spain came samples of acute and convalescent COVID-19. T cells, B-cell-depleted T cells, or PBMCs supplied cDNA or gDNA.

The CDR3 sequence is 14 residues long. J was trimmed by 3 bases and V by 3 bases; bases with no gene match: 2. Germline CDR1 and CDR2: LNHDA and SQIVND (reference sequence). Here immunoSEQ multiplex PCR was the method, and the copy in TCRdb shows in-frame clones only, minus some. The table lists 270,000 or so clones, about 83% of them singletons. The sample comprised peripheral blood. The chain couples TRBV19 to TRBJ2-7, with 10 bases that match TRBD2. This receptor was identified in a woman in her forties or fifties who had recovered from COVID-19. CDR3 nucleotide sequence: TGTGCCAGTAGTATCGTAGCGGGAGGCTACGAGCAGTACTTC. This translates into CASSIVAGGYEQYF.